The T cell receptor (beta chain) under discussion was sequenced for a study of identical twins. Each CDR3 protein is one row after TCRdb ran MiXCR on the 5' RACE reads. The sample gives roughly 480,000 distinct CDR3 sequences, 20% to 25% of which show up once; over 2.5% is in the top ten. The same specimen was also included in a second study, on T cells expressing NK-cell markers. According to that study: Sorted T-cell subsets CD3+CD56+NKG2C+, CD3+CD56+NKG2C- and CD3+CD56-NKG2C+ were TCR beta-sequenced. Seven HCMV-seropositive donors and one seronegative donor made up the eight sequenced donors. The dominant NKG2C+ clonotypes represented 1.0-7.0% of CD8+ T cells in five to seven donors.

The TCR originated in a woman aged 18-35 years in good health. Sample: CD4+ T cells sorted from blood.

The CDR3 sequence is CATSRGGVGTDTQYF. The DNA of the CDR3 is TGTGCCACCAGCAGAGGGGGAGTGGGCACAGATACGCAGTATTTT. The V call is TRBV15, the J call TRBJ2-3; possibly TRBD2 for D (5 bases). Trimming cost V 1 base and J 1 base, with 9 bases left between them. The CDR3 consists of 15 residues. Germline V gives CDR1 LNHNV, CDR2 YYDKDF (reference sequence). Based on the CDR3 plus reference TRBV15 and TRBJ2-3, the full variable domain is DAMVIQNPRYQVTQFGKPVTLSCSQTLNHNVMYWYQQKSSQAPKLLFHYYDKDFNNEADTPDNFQSRRPNTSFCFLDIRSPGLGDTAMYLCATSRGGVGTDTQYFGPGTRLTVL.